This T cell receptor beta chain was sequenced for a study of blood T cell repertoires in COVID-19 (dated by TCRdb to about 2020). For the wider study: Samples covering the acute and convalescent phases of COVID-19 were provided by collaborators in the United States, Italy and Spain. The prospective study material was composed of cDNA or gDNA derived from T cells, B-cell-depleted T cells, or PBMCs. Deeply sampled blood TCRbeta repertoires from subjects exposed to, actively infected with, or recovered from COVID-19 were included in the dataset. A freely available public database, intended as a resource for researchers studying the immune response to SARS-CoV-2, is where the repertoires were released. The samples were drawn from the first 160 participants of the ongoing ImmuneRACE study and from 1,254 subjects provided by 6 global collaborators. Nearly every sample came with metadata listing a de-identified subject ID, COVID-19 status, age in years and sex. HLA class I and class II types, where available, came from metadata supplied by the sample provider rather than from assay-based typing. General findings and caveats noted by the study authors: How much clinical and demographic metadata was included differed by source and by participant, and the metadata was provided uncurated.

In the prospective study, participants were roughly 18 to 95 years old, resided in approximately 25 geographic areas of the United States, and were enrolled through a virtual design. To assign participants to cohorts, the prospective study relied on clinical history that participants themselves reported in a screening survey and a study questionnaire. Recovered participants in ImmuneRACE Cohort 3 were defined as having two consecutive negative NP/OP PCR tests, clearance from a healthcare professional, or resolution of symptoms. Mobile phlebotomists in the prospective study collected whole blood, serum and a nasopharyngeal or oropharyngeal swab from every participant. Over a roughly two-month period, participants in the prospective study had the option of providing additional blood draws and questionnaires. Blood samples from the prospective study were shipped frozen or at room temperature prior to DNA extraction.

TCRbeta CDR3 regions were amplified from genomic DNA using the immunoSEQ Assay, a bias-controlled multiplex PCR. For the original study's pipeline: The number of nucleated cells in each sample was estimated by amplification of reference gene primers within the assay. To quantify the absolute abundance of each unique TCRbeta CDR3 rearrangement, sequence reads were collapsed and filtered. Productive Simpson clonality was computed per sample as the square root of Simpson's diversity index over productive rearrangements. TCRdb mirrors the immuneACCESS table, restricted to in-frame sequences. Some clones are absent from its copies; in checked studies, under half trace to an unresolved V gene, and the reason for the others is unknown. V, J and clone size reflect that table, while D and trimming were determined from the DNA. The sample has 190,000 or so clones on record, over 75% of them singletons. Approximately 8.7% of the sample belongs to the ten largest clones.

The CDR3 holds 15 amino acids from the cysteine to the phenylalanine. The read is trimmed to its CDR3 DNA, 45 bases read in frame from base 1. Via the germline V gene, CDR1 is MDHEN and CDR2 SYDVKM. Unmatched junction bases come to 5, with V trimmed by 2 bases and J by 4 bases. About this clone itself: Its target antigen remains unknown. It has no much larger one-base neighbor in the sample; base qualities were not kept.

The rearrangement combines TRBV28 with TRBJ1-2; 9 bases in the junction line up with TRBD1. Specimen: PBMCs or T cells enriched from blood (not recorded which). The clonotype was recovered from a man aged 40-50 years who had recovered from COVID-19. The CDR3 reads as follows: CASSLIGQGTYGYTF. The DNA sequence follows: TGTGCCAGCAGTTTAATCGGACAGGGGACCTATGGCTACACCTTC.